The rows below give T cell receptor beta chains drawn from one sample of a study of T cell repertoires in cytomegalovirus infection. TCRdb reanalysed the reads using MiXCR and keeps one entry per CDR3 protein. This sample carries about a million distinct CDR3 sequences, more than 25% of them seen once, and the ten largest clones take over 12%. These TCRs' antigens remain unknown. Sequencing used cultured CD8+ T cells from PBMCs, obtained from culture after CMV antigen stimulation. All receptors derive from a human donor in good health (CMV status not recorded). Some clones in this sample may be carry-over from other donors' samples. Both conserved end residues are part of each CDR3. The D gene is left open where the match is weak. A clone size is listed for some rows: how often the clone was seen (once, few, many), or a class if it is expanded.

d_gene,abundance,v_gene,j_gene,CDR3nt,CDR3aa
.,.,TRBV5-6,TRBJ1-5,TGTGTCAGCCATCCGGGACCGACGCAGCCCCAGCATTTT,CVSHPGPTQPQHF
.,.,TRBV4-3,TRBJ2-5,TGCGCCAGCAGCCAAGATAGCGGCGAGACCCAGTACTTC,CASSQDSGETQYF
TRBD1,.,TRBV23-1,TRBJ2-7,TGCGCCAGCAGTCCAATACCGGGACAGACCTCCTACGAGCAGTACTTC,CASSPIPGQTSYEQYF
.,.,TRBV7-6,TRBJ2-3,TGTGCCCTACCTGAAGGGAGATACAGCACAGATACGCAGTATTTT,CALPEGRYSTDTQYF
TRBD2,few,TRBV6-2/TRBV6-3,TRBJ2-3,TGTGCCAGCAGCTTGTTCCAGCGGGGGACAGATACGCAGTATTTT,CASSLFQRGTDTQYF
.,.,TRBV9,TRBJ1-3,TGTGCCAGCAGCGACCCAGGGGCTGGAAACACCATATATTTT,CASSDPGAGNTIYF
TRBD2,few,TRBV7-2,TRBJ2-1,TGTGCCAGCAGCCCTCGGGGGTTAGCGGGGGGGAATGAGCAGTTCTTC,CASSPRGLAGGNEQFF
TRBD1,many,TRBV7-2,TRBJ2-1,TGTGCCAGCAGCAAGACAGGGATCAGCTCCTACAATGAGCAGTTCTTC,CASSKTGISSYNEQFF
.,once,TRBV5-6,TRBJ2-3,TGTGCCAGCAGCTTTGGTACTCGCCTAAATACGCAGTATTTT,CASSFGTRLNTQYF
TRBD2,.,TRBV12-5,TRBJ2-7,TGTGCTAGTGGTTTGGTAGTGCCTAGCGGGGGCTACGAGCAGTACTTC,CASGLVVPSGGYEQYF
TRBD1,few,TRBV20-1,TRBJ2-6,TGCAGTGCTCGATTGTATGGGACAGTCCCTCCTGGGGCCAACGTCCTGACTTTC,CSARLYGTVPPGANVLTF
TRBD1,few,TRBV7-9,TRBJ2-7,TGTGCCAGCAGCGCCGGACAGGGCTCCTCCGAGCAGTACTTC,CASSAGQGSSEQYF
.,many,TRBV27,TRBJ1-4,TGTGCCAGCAGTTTGAGGGGTAGGGGTGAAAAACTGTTTTTT,CASSLRGRGEKLFF
.,.,TRBV5-4,TRBJ2-3,TGTGCCAGCAGCTTACGACGGGAATTAAGCACAGATACGCAGTATTTT,CASSLRRELSTDTQYF
TRBD1,few,TRBV12-3/TRBV12-4,TRBJ1-2,TGTGCCAGCAACAAGGACAGGGGAGATGGCTACACCTTC,CASNKDRGDGYTF
.,few,TRBV4-1,TRBJ1-2,TGCGCCAGCAGCCAAGATATCGGCAGGGGAAGTGGCTACACCTTC,CASSQDIGRGSGYTF
.,few,TRBV14,TRBJ1-2,TGTGCCAGCAGCCCTCGCCGGGGTTTTGGCTATGGCTACACCTTC,CASSPRRGFGYGYTF
.,few,TRBV20-1,TRBJ2-1,TGCAGTGCTAGAGTCGTAAGCTCCTACAATGAGCAGTTCTTC,CSARVVSSYNEQFF
.,few,TRBV5-5,TRBJ2-7,TGTGCCAGCAGCTTGGACAGGAACCCAAGGGCCCACGAGCAGTACTTC,CASSLDRNPRAHEQYF
.,few,TRBV3-1,TRBJ2-1,TGTGCCAGCAGCCAAGAAGAGGGTTACAATGAGCAGTTCTTC,CASSQEEGYNEQFF
.,.,TRBV4-3,TRBJ1-5,TGCGCCAGCAGCCAAGGGAAGGGGAGCAATCAGCCCCAGCATTTT,CASSQGKGSNQPQHF
.,many,TRBV12-5,TRBJ2-3,TGTGCTAGTGGTTTGGTACGGGACATTCCCCCTTTCACAGATACGCAGTATTTT,CASGLVRDIPPFTDTQYF
TRBD1,few,TRBV28,TRBJ2-1,TGTGCCAGCAGTTTAGACAGGGTTAACGATGAGCAGTTCTTC,CASSLDRVNDEQFF
.,many,TRBV7-2,TRBJ2-1,TGTGCCAGCAGGCTTAGTTTACAGTCTGGCTACAATGAGCAGTTCTTC,CASRLSLQSGYNEQFF
.,few,TRBV7-9,TRBJ2-5,TGTGCCAGCAGGTACCCGAGACCCCAGGAGACCCAGTACTTC,CASRYPRPQETQYF
.,.,TRBV7-9,TRBJ2-7,TGTGCCAGCAGCCATAAGACAGTTGGCGAGCAGTACTTC,CASSHKTVGEQYF
.,few,TRBV27,TRBJ1-6,TGTGCCAGCAGTTTATCAGGACACCGTTCACCCCTCCACTTT,CASSLSGHRSPLHF
.,few,TRBV7-9,TRBJ2-5,TGTGCCAGCAGCCGGGGGCAGAGACCATTACAAGAGACCCAGTACTTC,CASSRGQRPLQETQYF
.,.,TRBV6-2/TRBV6-3,TRBJ2-3,TGTGCCAGCAGCTACTATCAGAGAGATACGCAGTATTTT,CASSYYQRDTQYF
.,many,TRBV6-2/TRBV6-3,TRBJ2-1,TGTGCCAGCAGAGGGCCAAGCGAACAAGACATTACCTCCTACAATGAGCAGTTCTTC,CASRGPSEQDITSYNEQFF
.,.,TRBV6-1,TRBJ2-1,TGTGTCAGCAGTATTCACAGGGAATTGGGATTCTACAATGAGCAGTTCTTC,CVSSIHRELGFYNEQFF
.,few,TRBV12-3/TRBV12-4,TRBJ1-2,TGTGCCAGCAGTTCCTCAGGGACGACTATGAGAGACACCTTC,CASSSSGTTMRDTF
TRBD1,many,TRBV27,TRBJ2-6,TGTGCCAGCAGTACCGGGACAGGGGGCGGTGGGGCCAACGTCCTGACTTTC,CASSTGTGGGGANVLTF
.,.,TRBV19,TRBJ2-3,TGTGCCAGTAGTATTGCTAGCTGGGATACGCAGTATTTT,CASSIASWDTQYF
TRBD1,once,TRBV15,TRBJ2-7,TGTGCCACTACCGTTGGGACAGGTGATTACGAGCAGTACTTC,CATTVGTGDYEQYF
.,.,TRBV19,TRBJ2-2,TGTGCCGGGAGGTCCCAACCCGGGGAGCTGTTTTTT,CAGRSQPGELFF
.,few,TRBV15,TRBJ1-1,TGTGCCACCAGCACCCATCAGAGGGAAGCTTTCTTT,CATSTHQREAFF
.,few,TRBV6-6,TRBJ1-1,TGTGCCAGCAGTCAACAGGGATACAACATGAACACTGAAGCTTTCTTT,CASSQQGYNMNTEAFF
TRBD2,few,TRBV5-1,TRBJ2-1,TGCGCCAGCAGCGATTGGGGCCCGGCGGGGGGAGACAATGAGCAGTTCTTC,CASSDWGPAGGDNEQFF
.,.,TRBV28,TRBJ1-1,TGTGCCAGCAGTTTATCGGCCCTAATGAACACTGAAGCTTTCTTT,CASSLSALMNTEAFF